This TCR beta chain stems from a study of T cells after yellow fever vaccination. Researchers made TCR cDNA using 5'RACE template switching, and this step added a universal primer site and UMIs. Each CDR3 protein gets one entry after TCRdb re-called the 5' RACE reads with MiXCR. The sample holds about 53,000 distinct CDR3 sequences, approximately 7% seen once. Overall study findings and caveats: Booster samples showed a return of most primary-vaccination clones (roughly 96% CD4, 80% to 90% CD8). Abundant bulk-derived clonotypes could contaminate FACS-sorted repertoires.

The CDR3 spans 14 residues. The V segment lost 4 bases and the J segment 3 bases; nucleotides outside the gene matches: 6. The germline V gene has CDR1 SGHKS and CDR2 YYEKEE (reference sequence). At least ten counts were recorded for this clonotype. Its antigen is unknown. The input for sequencing was CD8+ T cells sorted from PBMCs, taken on the day of the first yellow fever vaccination. The TCR comes from a man aged 18-30 years who received the YFV17D yellow fever vaccine. V usage is TRBV5-5 and J usage is TRBJ2-7, with 8 bases fitting TRBD1. In DNA, the CDR3 is TGTGCCAGCAGCCCGGACAGGGTAAACTACGAGCAGTACGTC. The encoded protein is CASSPDRVNYEQYV.